Below, 14 T cell receptor beta chains from the same sample are listed, as sequenced in a study of spatial heterogeneity in lung cancer. Whole-study findings and limits: Tumor mutation count correlated with how many alpha and beta TCRs expanded intratumorally.

Antigens of these TCRs are unknown. As to time point: sample taken at primary tumor resection. TCRdb ran MiXCR on the 5' RACE reads and lists one entry per CDR3 protein. Of about 20,000 distinct CDR3 sequences in the sample, about a sixth are singletons; the top ten hold 30% to 40%. The sample consisted of lung tumor tissue, taken at surgery. The origin of the receptors is a female donor with early-stage non-small cell lung cancer.

This chain connects TRBV24-1 to TRBJ2-1, with D unresolved. Trimming took 3 bases from V and 5 from J, leaving 10 bases between them. The CDR3 loop spans 14 amino acids. Germline V CDR1 and CDR2: KGHDR, SFDVKD. The CDR3 region has the DNA TGTGCCACCAGTGATCACATTCTGGACAATGAGCAGTTCTTC. Protein: CATSDHILDNEQFF.

This clonotype was detected a few times. The J gene is TRBJ2-7, the V gene TRBV28; D not certain. V lost 1 base and J 3 bases, leaving 7 bases between the germline ends. This CDR3 has 13 residues. Germline CDR1 reads MDHEN; CDR2 reads SYDVKM. CDR3: CASSLYGGYEQYF. The CDR3 nucleotides are TGTGCCAGCAGTTTATACGGCGGCTACGAGCAGTACTTC.

This clonotype was seen many times. V gene TRBV6-6 combines with J gene TRBJ2-3, with 8 bases lining up with TRBD2. This CDR3 is 16 amino acids long. J was trimmed by 3 bases and V by 4 bases; bases with no gene match: 9. Germline loops: CDR1 MNHNY, CDR2 SVGAGI (reference sequence). The chain's CDR3 is CASSFPTGGRTDTQYF. As DNA, the CDR3 is TGTGCCAGCAGTTTCCCAACGGGGGGGCGGACAGATACGCAGTATTTT.

This clonotype was counted many times. The chain combines TRBV4-2 with TRBJ2-5; 8 bases align to TRBD2. V shed 5 bases, J shed 3 bases, and the junction held 8 bases outside the gene matches. This CDR3 contains 15 residues. In germline, CDR1 is LGHNA, CDR2 YNFKEQ. CDR3 loop: CASSISIGGEETQYF. The CDR3, as DNA: TGTGCCAGCAGCATCTCAATCGGGGGGGAAGAGACCCAGTACTTC.

This clonotype was found a few times. V usage is TRBV14 and J usage is TRBJ2-7; perhaps TRBD1 as D (5 bases). Germline V gene data show CDR1 as SGHDN and CDR2 as FVKESK. The CDR3 has 13 amino acids. V lost 3 bases and J 5 bases, leaving 11 bases between the germline ends. The CDR3 loop reads CASSHLPGNEQYF. In DNA, the CDR3 is TGTGCCAGCAGCCACCTGCCAGGGAACGAGCAGTACTTC. Supplemented by reference TRBV14 and TRBJ2-7, the full variable domain reads EAGVTQFPSHSVIEKGQTVTLRCDPISGHDNLYWYRRVMGKEIKFLLHFVKESKQDESGMPNNRFLAERTGGTYSTLKVQPAELEDSGVYFCASSHLPGNEQYFGPGTRLTVT.

This clonotype qualifies as large. The chain has TRBV29-1 and TRBJ2-7, with TRBD2 matching 7 bases. CDR1 is SQVTM and CDR2 is ANQGSEA in the germline V gene. The junction had 8 bases not matched to a gene; V was cut back by 6 bases and J by 3 bases. The CDR3 covers 13 residues. The CDR3 here is CSVFGGSYYEQYF. The CDR3 region has the DNA TGCAGCGTCTTCGGGGGGTCATACTACGAGCAGTACTTC.

The table lists this clonotype with many counts. The chain has TRBV12-3 or TRBV12-4 and TRBJ2-1; 8 bases match TRBD2. The CDR3 loop spans 15 amino acids. The V segment lost 3 bases and the J segment 5 bases; nucleotides outside the gene matches: 6. The CDR3 reads CASSFSSGGNNEQFF. CDR3 nucleotide sequence: TGTGCCAGCAGTTTTTCGAGCGGGGGAAACAATGAGCAGTTCTTC.

The V call is TRBV6-5, the J call TRBJ2-6; D is perhaps TRBD2 (5 bases). Between the trimmed V and J ends, which lost 5 bases and 4 bases, there was a span of 12 bases. Per the germline V gene, CDR1 is MNHEY and CDR2 is SVGAGI. The CDR3 contains 15 residues. CDR3 protein: CASSPKGAGANVLTF. DNA of the CDR3: TGTGCCAGCAGTCCTAAGGGAGCGGGGGCCAACGTCCTGACTTTC.

The chain uses TRBV7-3 and TRBJ1-1, with 8 positions matching TRBD1. The trim removed 5 bases at V and 11 bases at J, leaving 7 bases unmatched. The CDR3 sequence is 12 residues long. Germline CDR1 is SGHTA and CDR2 is FQGTGA. DNA of the CDR3: TGTGCCAGCAGCGGTCCGGACAGGGCGGCTTTCTTT. It is translated as CASSGPDRAAFF. Using reference TRBV7-3 and TRBJ1-1 for the parts outside the CDR3, the full variable domain is GAGVSQTPSNKVTEKGKYVELRCDPISGHTALYWYRQSLGQGPEFLIYFQGTGAADDSGLPNDRFFAVRPEGSVSTLKIQRTERGDSAVYLCASSGPDRAAFFGQGTRLTVV.

This clonotype was recorded at least ten times. The J gene is TRBJ2-2, the V gene TRBV29-1, with a possible D match to TRBD1 (6 bases). The germline CDR1 and CDR2 sequences are SQVTM and ANQGSEA. V dropped 6 bases and J dropped 0 bases, with 14 bases sitting between them. The CDR3 consists of 15 residues. CDR3 coding DNA: TGCAGCGTGAAGGACCGGACAGCGAACACCGGGGAGCTGTTTTTT. Protein: CSVKDRTANTGELFF.

This clonotype appeared many times. This may stem from a read error, because a much larger clone lies one nucleotide away. The rearrangement uses TRBV6-1 and TRBJ1-1; D is ambiguous. The CDR3 is 14 residues long. Germline V lookup: CDR1 MNHNS, CDR2 SASEGT. CDR3 bases: TGTGTCAGCAGTGAAAGTCGGAGGAACACTGAAGCTTTCTTT. Its translation is CVSSESRRNTEAFF.

In its sample, this clonotype was seen many times. The rearrangement links TRBV5-1 to TRBJ2-1, with no clear D. CDR3 length equals 14 residues. The V gene lost 2 bases and the J gene lost 5 bases, with 11 bases spanning the gap. The V gene's germline CDR1 is SGHRS and CDR2 YFSETQ. The CDR3 sequence: CASSFAGMNNEQFF. Written as DNA, the CDR3 is TGCGCCAGCAGCTTCGCAGGAATGAACAATGAGCAGTTCTTC.

In this sample, this clonotype turned up a few times. The chain recombines TRBV2 with TRBJ2-3; TRBD2 might be the D (6 bases). The germline V gene encodes CDR1 SNHLY and CDR2 FYNNEI. The CDR3 has 13 amino acids. The V end was cut by 5 bases, the J end by 3 bases, with 9 bases between. This chain's CDR3 is CASSLTRTDTQYF. The DNA for the CDR3 is TGTGCCAGCAGTTTGACTAGGACAGATACGCAGTATTTT.

This rearrangement joins TRBV24-1 to TRBJ2-1; 11 nucleotides align to TRBD2. J lost 3 bases, V lost 1 base, and 1 base had no gene match. The CDR3 runs 16 residues. Per the germline V gene, CDR1 is KGHDR and CDR2 is SFDVKD. The CDR3 DNA is TGTGCCACCAGTGATTTCGGGACTAGCGGCTACAATGAGCAGTTCTTC. Its protein is CATSDFGTSGYNEQFF.